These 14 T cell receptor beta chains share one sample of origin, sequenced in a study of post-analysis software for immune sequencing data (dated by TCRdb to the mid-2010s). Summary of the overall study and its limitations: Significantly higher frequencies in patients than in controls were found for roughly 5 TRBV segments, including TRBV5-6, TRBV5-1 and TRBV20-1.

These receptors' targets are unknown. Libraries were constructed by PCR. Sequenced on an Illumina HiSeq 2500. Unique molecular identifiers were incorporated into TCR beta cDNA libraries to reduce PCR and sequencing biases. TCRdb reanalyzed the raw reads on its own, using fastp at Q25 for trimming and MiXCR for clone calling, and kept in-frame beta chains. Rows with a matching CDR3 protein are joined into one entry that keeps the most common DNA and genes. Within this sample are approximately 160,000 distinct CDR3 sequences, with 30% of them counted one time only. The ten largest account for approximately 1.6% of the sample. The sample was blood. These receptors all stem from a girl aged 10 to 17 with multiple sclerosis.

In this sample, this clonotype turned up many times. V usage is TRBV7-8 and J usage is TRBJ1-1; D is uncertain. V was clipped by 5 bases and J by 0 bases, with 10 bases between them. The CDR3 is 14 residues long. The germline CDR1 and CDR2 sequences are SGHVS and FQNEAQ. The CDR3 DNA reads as TGTGCCAGCAGCGGCAATGGCTTGAACACTGAAGCTTTCTTT. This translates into CASSGNGLNTEAFF.

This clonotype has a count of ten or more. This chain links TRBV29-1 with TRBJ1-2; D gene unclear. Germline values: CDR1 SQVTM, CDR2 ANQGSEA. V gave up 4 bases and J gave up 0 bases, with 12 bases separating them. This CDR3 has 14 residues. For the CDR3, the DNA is TGCAGCGTTGTAAAATATGGTGCTAACTATGGCTACACCTTC. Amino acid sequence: CSVVKYGANYGYTF.

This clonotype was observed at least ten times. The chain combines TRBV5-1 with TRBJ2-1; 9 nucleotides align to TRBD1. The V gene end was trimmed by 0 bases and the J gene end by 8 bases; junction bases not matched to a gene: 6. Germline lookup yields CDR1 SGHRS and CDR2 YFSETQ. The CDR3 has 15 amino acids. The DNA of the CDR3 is TGCGCCAGCAGCTTGGAAGGGACAGGGTCTCATGAGCAGTTCTTC. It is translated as CASSLEGTGSHEQFF.

CDR3 sequence: CSASLGTMNTEAFF. The CDR3 DNA reads as TGCAGTGCATCCCTCGGAACAATGAACACTGAAGCTTTCTTT. The chain couples TRBV20-1 to TRBJ1-1; no firm D call. This CDR3 has 14 amino acids. The V end lost 6 bases, the J end lost 0 bases, and 14 bases lay between the germline ends. Germline V gene data show CDR1 as DFQATT and CDR2 as SNEGSKA (reference sequence).

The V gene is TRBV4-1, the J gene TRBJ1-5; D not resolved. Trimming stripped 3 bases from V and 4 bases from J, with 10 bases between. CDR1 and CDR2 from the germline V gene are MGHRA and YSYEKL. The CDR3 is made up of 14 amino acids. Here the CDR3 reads CASSQGFGNQPQHF. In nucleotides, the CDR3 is TGCGCCAGCAGCCAGGGTTTCGGAAATCAGCCCCAGCATTTT.

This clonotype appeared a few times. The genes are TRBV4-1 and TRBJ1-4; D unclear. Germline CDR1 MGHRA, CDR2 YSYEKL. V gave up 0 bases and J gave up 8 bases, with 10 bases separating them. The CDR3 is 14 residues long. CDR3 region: CASSQEKIWEKLFF. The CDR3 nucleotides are TGCGCCAGCAGCCAAGAGAAGATTTGGGAAAAACTGTTTTTT.

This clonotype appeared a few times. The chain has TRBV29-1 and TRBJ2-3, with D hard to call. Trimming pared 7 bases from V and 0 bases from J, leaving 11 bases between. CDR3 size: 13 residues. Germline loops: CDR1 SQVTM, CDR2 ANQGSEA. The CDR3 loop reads CSAIVGSTDTQYF. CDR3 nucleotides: TGCAGCGCCATAGTGGGGAGCACAGATACGCAGTATTTT.

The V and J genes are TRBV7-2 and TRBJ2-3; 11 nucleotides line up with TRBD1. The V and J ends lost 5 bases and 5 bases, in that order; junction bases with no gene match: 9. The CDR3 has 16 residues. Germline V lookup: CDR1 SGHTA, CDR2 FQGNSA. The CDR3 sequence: CASSPWTGGTQDTQYF. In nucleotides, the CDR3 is TGTGCCAGCAGCCCCTGGACAGGGGGCACCCAAGATACGCAGTATTTT.

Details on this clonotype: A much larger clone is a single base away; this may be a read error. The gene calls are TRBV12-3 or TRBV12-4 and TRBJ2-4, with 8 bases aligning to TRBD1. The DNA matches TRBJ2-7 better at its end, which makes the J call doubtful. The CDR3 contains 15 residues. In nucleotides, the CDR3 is TGTGCCAGCAGACACCAGGACAGGGTTCGCGACGAGCAGTACTTC. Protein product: CASRHQDRVRDEQYF.

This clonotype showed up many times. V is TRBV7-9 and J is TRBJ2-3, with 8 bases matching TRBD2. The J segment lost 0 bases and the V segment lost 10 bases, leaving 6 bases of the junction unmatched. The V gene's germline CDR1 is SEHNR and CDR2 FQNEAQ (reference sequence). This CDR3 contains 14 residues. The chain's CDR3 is CATLGLASTDTQYF. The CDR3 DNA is TGTGCCACCCTAGGACTAGCCAGCACAGATACGCAGTATTTT.

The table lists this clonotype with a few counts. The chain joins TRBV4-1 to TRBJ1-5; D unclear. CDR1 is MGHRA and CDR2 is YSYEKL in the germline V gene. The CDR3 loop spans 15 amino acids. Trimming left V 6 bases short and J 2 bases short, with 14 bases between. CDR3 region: CASRSHWQGNQPQHF. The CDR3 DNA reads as TGCGCCAGCAGGTCACACTGGCAGGGCAATCAGCCCCAGCATTTT.

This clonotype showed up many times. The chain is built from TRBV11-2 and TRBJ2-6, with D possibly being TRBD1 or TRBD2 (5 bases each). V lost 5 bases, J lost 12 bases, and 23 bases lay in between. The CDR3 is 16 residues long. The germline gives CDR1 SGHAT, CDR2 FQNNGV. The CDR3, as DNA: TGTGCCAGCAGCCCGATTCAGGGAAGAGGGGCTGGCGTCCTGACTTTC. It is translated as CASSPIQGRGAGVLTF.

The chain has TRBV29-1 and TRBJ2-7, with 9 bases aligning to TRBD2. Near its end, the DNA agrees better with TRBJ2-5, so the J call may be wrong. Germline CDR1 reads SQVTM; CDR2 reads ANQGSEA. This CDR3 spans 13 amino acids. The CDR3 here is CSVVLAGTETQYF. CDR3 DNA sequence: TGCAGCGTTGTACTAGCGGGTACGGAGACCCAGTACTTC.

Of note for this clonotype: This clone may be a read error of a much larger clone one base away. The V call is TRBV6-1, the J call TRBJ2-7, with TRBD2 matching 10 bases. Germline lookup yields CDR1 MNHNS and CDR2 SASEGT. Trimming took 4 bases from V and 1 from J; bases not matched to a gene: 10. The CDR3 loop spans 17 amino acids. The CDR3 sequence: CASSAPGGAGGSYEQYF. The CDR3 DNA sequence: TGTGCCAGCAGTGCCCCCGGGGGAGCGGGAGGGTCCTACGAGCAGTACTTC.